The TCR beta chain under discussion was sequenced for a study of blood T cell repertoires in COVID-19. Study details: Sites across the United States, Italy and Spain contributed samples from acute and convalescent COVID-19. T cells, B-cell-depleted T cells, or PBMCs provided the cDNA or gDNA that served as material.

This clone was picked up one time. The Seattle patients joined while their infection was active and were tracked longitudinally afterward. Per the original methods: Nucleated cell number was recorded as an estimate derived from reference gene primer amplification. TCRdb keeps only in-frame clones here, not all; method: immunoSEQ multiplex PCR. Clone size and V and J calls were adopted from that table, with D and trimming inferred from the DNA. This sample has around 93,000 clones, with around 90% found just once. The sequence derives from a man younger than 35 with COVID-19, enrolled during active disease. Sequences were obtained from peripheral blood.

The CDR3 spells CASSPLSRKNTGELFF. DNA of the CDR3: TGTGCCAGCTCACCGTTATCCAGGAAAAACACCGGGGAGCTGTTTTTT. This chain links TRBV18 with TRBJ2-2; D gene ambiguous. Germline assignment: CDR1 KGHSH and CDR2 LQKENI. CDR3 length: 16 residues. The germline V and J ends were trimmed by 3 bases and 2 bases, with 13 bases remaining between them.